This T cell receptor (beta chain) was captured by sequencing in a study of cytomegalovirus exposure and HLA in healthy donors. Study-wide findings and caveats: Later analysis indicated greater clonal expansion among HLA-associated TCR beta chains than among equally common other chains. A later analysis reportedly identified an Asian-associated ancestry cluster as carrying fewer N-insertions than the roughly 700-donor mean.

Of note for this clone: The antigen is unknown.

The PCR made use of 60 Vbeta and 13 Jbeta primers. Here immunoSEQ multiplex PCR was the method, and the copy in TCRdb shows in-frame clones only, minus some. Here the sample table reports about 160,000 clones. The CDR3 consists of 12 residues. Germline V gene lookup returns CDR1 GTSNPN and CDR2 SVGIG (reference sequence). V dropped 2 bases and J dropped 5 bases, with 8 bases sitting between them. Source material: PBMCs. This chain connects TRBV30 to TRBJ2-3; possibly TRBD2 for D (6 bases). The source of this sequence is a woman between 55 and 75 years old in good health and CMV-seronegative. The CDR3 region has the DNA TGTGCCTGGAGTCCGGGGGAAGATACGCAGTATTTT. Its translation: CAWSPGEDTQYF. Full variable domain (missing parts from reference TRBV30 and TRBJ2-3): SQTIHQWPATLVQPVGSPLSLECTVEGTSNPNLYWYRQAAGRGLQLLFYSVGIGQISSEVPQNLSASRPQDRQFILSSKKLLLSDSGFYLCAWSPGEDTQYFGPGTRLTVL.